A single sample gave rise to the 18 T cell receptor beta chains below, sequenced in a study of T cells in Graves' hyperthyroidism and ophthalmopathy. Using RNA transcripts as the source, TCR beta CDR3 regions were amplified. The HTBI primer set served for first-round RT-PCR of the TCR CDR3. Via MiXCR, TCRdb re-called the multiplex PCR reads, giving one row per CDR3 protein. The sample contains a few hundred thousand distinct CDR3 sequences, approximately 15% of which appear only once. Material: blood. The receptors originated from a woman in her fifties or sixties with Graves' ophthalmopathy.

This clonotype was picked up many times. The chain carries TRBV15 and TRBJ1-2; the D is unclear. This CDR3 is 12 amino acids long. Germline V gene data show CDR1 as LNHNV and CDR2 as YYDKDF (reference sequence). V lost 5 bases and J lost 2, with 6 bases in between. The CDR3 DNA reads as TGTGCCACCAGCCTGGGCAACTATGGCTACACCTTC. Its translation: CATSLGNYGYTF.

This clonotype was observed at least ten times. This chain joins TRBV20-1 and TRBJ1-5, with 10 positions matching TRBD1. V gave up 3 bases and J gave up 9 bases; unmatched junction bases: 11. Looked up from germline, CDR1 is DFQATT and CDR2 is SNEGSKA (reference sequence). The CDR3 spans 15 residues. CDR3 DNA sequence: TGCAGTGCTAGGACCGGACAGGGGGTGGTAGGGCCCCAGCATTTT. Translating it yields CSARTGQGVVGPQHF.

This clonotype was observed a handful of times. The chain employs TRBV7-2 and TRBJ2-7; the match to TRBD2 covers 9 bases. V shed 4 bases and J 6 bases; nucleotides not matched to a gene: 4. The CDR3 has 13 amino acids. Germline values: CDR1 SGHTA, CDR2 FQGNSA. Here the CDR3 DNA reads TGTGCCAGCAGCTCGAGCGGGGGGACCGAGCAGTACTTC. Translated, it gives CASSSSGGTEQYF.

Ten or more counts support this clonotype. This chain joins TRBV29-1 and TRBJ1-2; unclear D gene. Deletions cut 4 bases from V and 4 bases from J, with 10 bases between. The CDR3 is 12 amino acids. Germline V CDR1 and CDR2: SQVTM, ANQGSEA. CDR3 nucleotide sequence: TGCAGCGTTGCGGCCGCAGGCTATGGCTACACCTTC. Amino acids: CSVAAAGYGYTF.

This clonotype was seen a few times. V usage is TRBV19 and J usage is TRBJ1-2; tentative D call: TRBD1 (6 bases). The CDR3 spans 14 residues. CDR1 is LNHDA, CDR2 SQIVND, per germline (reference sequence). Trimming pared 5 bases from V and 5 bases from J, leaving 15 bases between. The CDR3 bases are TGTGCCAGTAGTCCGGGGGCCCCTCGGTATGGCTACACCTTC. Protein product: CASSPGAPRYGYTF.

This clonotype was counted only a few times. The chain is built from TRBV29-1 and TRBJ2-7, with 14 bases matching TRBD2. This CDR3 is 16 amino acids long. Germline CDR1 and CDR2: SQVTM and ANQGSEA. V trimming: 7 bases; J trimming: 2 bases; junction bases outside the gene matches: 10. CDR3 amino acids: CSAGTSGRGGTYEQYF. CDR3 nucleotide sequence: TGCAGCGCAGGGACTAGCGGGAGAGGGGGTACCTACGAGCAGTACTTC.

This clonotype was seen many times. The chain has TRBV6-2 or TRBV6-3 and TRBJ1-6; the match to TRBD1 covers 7 bases. J lost 11 bases, V lost 8 bases, and 6 bases had no gene match. Germline lookup yields CDR1 MNHEY and CDR2 SVGEGT. This CDR3 comprises 12 residues. CDR3 nucleotides: TGTGCCAGCCGGGACAGCCAGGCACCCCTCCACTTT. Amino acid sequence: CASRDSQAPLHF.

About this clonotype itself: Just one base apart from a much larger clone, this may be a read error. J is TRBJ1-1 and V is TRBV7-8, with D maybe TRBD1 (6 bases). The germline V gene has CDR1 SGHVS and CDR2 FQNEAQ. The CDR3 length is 15 residues. The CDR3 spells CANSLGGGVGTEAFF. CDR3 nucleotides: TGTGCCAACAGCTTAGGGGGAGGGGTGGGCACTGAAGCTTTCTTT.

The rearrangement links TRBV2 to TRBJ1-4, with a weak D call TRBD1 (6 bases). CDR3 length equals 14 residues. CDR1 and CDR2 (germline): SNHLY, FYNNEI. V shed 6 bases and J shed 2 bases, with 10 bases lying between them. The CDR3 coding sequence is TGTGCCAGCAGGCAAAGGGGGACTAATGAAAAACTGTTTTTT. This encodes CASRQRGTNEKLFF.

This clonotype has just a few counts. The chain joins TRBV2 to TRBJ2-2; D is undetermined. The CDR3 runs to 15 residues. Germline V gene lookup returns CDR1 SNHLY and CDR2 FYNNEI. Trimming took off 1 base at V and 0 bases at J, with 6 bases between the two ends. CDR3 sequence reads: CASSEDGANTGELFF. The CDR3 bases are TGTGCCAGCAGTGAAGACGGAGCGAACACCGGGGAGCTGTTTTTT.

This clonotype was picked up many times. The rearrangement joins TRBV3-1 to TRBJ1-1; D unresolved. The CDR3 has 14 residues. Germline V gives CDR1 LGHDT, CDR2 YNNKEL (reference sequence). Between the trimmed V and J ends, which lost 2 bases and 10 bases, there was a span of 17 bases. The CDR3 region is CASSQTPGPRGAFF. The DNA for the CDR3 is TGTGCCAGCAGCCAAACTCCCGGGCCCCGTGGAGCTTTCTTT.

Concerning this clonotype itself: Mismatch with germline at one junction end may stem from a read error. V gene TRBV6-1 combines with J gene TRBJ1-4, with D hard to call. The CDR3 totals 13 residues. CDR1 and CDR2 (germline): MNHNS, SASEGT. The CDR3 nucleotides are TGTGCCGGCAGCAGAGGACTACATGAAAAACTGTTTTTT. Translating gives CAGSRGLHEKLFF.

This clonotype has ten or more counts. The CDR3 region has the DNA TGTGCCAGCAGCCCAACGGGGCGGGGCGAGCAGTACTTC. As protein: CASSPTGRGEQYF. The V and J genes are TRBV7-2 and TRBJ2-7; D may be TRBD2 (6 bases). There are 13 residues in the CDR3. The germline gives CDR1 SGHTA, CDR2 FQGNSA. The V and J ends lost 5 bases and 6 bases respectively, with 14 bases between them.

This clonotype was seen ten or more times. The V call is TRBV5-1, the J call TRBJ2-7; D could derive from TRBD1 or TRBD2 (5 bases each). CDR1 SGHRS and CDR2 YFSETQ come from the germline V gene. Trimming shortened V by 5 bases and J by 2 bases, and 14 bases separated the two germline ends. The CDR3 extends over 14 amino acids. CDR3 coding DNA: TGCGCCAGCAGATCCCGGGACGACACCTACGAGCAGTACTTC. This gives the protein CASRSRDDTYEQYF.

V and J are TRBV10-3 and TRBJ1-1, with 8 bases aligning to TRBD1. The CDR3 consists of 15 residues. Germline V gene data show CDR1 as ENHRY and CDR2 as SYGVKD. V lost 8 bases to trimming and J lost 1 base; unmatched junction nucleotides: 9. CDR3 loop: CAIGSAGTGNTEAFF. CDR3 bases: TGTGCCATCGGCTCTGCAGGGACAGGGAACACTGAAGCTTTCTTT.

This clonotype appeared many times. The rearrangement links TRBV7-8 to TRBJ2-2; D tentatively fits TRBD1 or TRBD2 (6 bases each). CDR3 length: 14 residues. Germline CDR1 reads SGHVS; CDR2 reads FQNEAQ. V dropped 3 bases and J dropped 4 bases, with 9 bases sitting between them. Written as DNA, the CDR3 is TGTGCCAGCAGCTTCAGGGGAGGCACCGGGGAGCTGTTTTTT. It is translated as CASSFRGGTGELFF.

The rearrangement links TRBV28 to TRBJ2-3, with 8 bases matching TRBD1. The CDR3 is made up of 11 amino acids. Germline CDR1 MDHEN, CDR2 SYDVKM. CDR3 region: CVSRGQDTQYF. The CDR3 region has the DNA TGTGTAAGCAGGGGGCAAGATACGCAGTATTTT.

The genes are TRBV13 and TRBJ2-7; TRBD2 might be the D (7 bases). V lost 0 bases to trimming and J lost 2 bases, with 14 bases between them. This CDR3 is built from 16 residues. Germline CDR1 PRHDT, CDR2 FYEKMQ (reference sequence). The DNA for the CDR3 is TGTGCCAGCAGCTTAGGCCCTTCCGGGGGGCCCTACGAGCAGTACTTC. Encoded protein: CASSLGPSGGPYEQYF.